The clone carrying this T cell receptor (beta chain) was detected a few times. The sample belongs to a study of T-cell reconstitution after alpha-beta-depleted transplantation in children. The authors prepared the TCRbeta library with unique molecular identifiers. TCRdb called the PCR reads again in MiXCR, with one record for every CDR3 protein. The table lists around 78,000 distinct CDR3 sequences, just under 7.5% of them singletons. V lost 5 bases to trimming and J lost 7 bases; unmatched junction nucleotides: 4. This CDR3 region has 13 residues. Germline CDR1 is MNHEY and CDR2 is SMNVEV (reference sequence).

The clonotype originates from a human donor who donated a stem cell graft to a child with acute lymphoblastic leukemia. The J gene is TRBJ2-7, the V gene TRBV27, with 11 bases that match TRBD2. Here the sequenced sample was PBMCs from the stem cell graft donor, taken from the stem cell graft. CDR3 in DNA: TGTGCCAGCAGTGGGACTAGCGGAGATGAGCAGTACTTC. It encodes CASSGTSGDEQYF.